A single sample gave rise to the 18 T cell receptor beta chains below, sequenced in a study of OX40 agonist ivuxolimab in advanced cancers. The assay was immunoSEQ multiplex PCR, and TCRdb's table has in-frame clones only and misses some. This sample has under 75,000 clones, with about 90% found just once. Sequenced material: CD4+ or CD8+ T cells sorted from blood, taken in a trial of the OX40 agonist ivuxolimab. The receptors derive from an adult with an advanced solid tumor such as melanoma, head and neck, liver or kidney cancer.

V is TRBV13 and J is TRBJ1-1; a possible D gene is TRBD1 (5 bases). V gave up 3 bases and J gave up 7 bases, with 12 bases separating them. The CDR3 is made up of 13 amino acids. Germline values: CDR1 PRHDT, CDR2 FYEKMQ (reference sequence). In DNA form, the CDR3 reads TGTGCCAGCAGCTTCGGAACCCAGGGTGAAGCTTTCTTT. This encodes CASSFGTQGEAFF.

This sequence joins TRBV5-3 and TRBJ1-5; no reliable D call. TRBV5-3 is flagged as an ORF with uncertain function. V was cut by 4 bases and J by 2 bases, with 10 bases left in between. CDR3 length equals 14 residues. The CDR3 region is CARSLVSGNQPQHF. The CDR3 nucleotides are TGTGCCAGAAGCCTGGTATCCGGCAATCAGCCCCAGCATTTT.

The CDR3 coding sequence is TGTGCCAGCAGCCCGGGCCCCGGGTTACCTAGCACAGATACGCAGTATTTT. Encoded protein: CASSPGPGLPSTDTQYF. V and J are TRBV7-9 and TRBJ2-3; no reliable D call. Per germline, CDR1 SEHNR and CDR2 FQNEAQ (reference sequence). The CDR3 covers 17 residues. Trimming stripped 5 bases from V and 0 bases from J, with 18 bases between.

The J gene is TRBJ2-1, the V gene TRBV7-6, with TRBD2 matching over 8 bases. The junction had 6 bases not matched to a gene; V was cut back by 0 bases and J by 5 bases. This CDR3 comprises 16 residues. Germline V gene lookup returns CDR1 SGHVS and CDR2 FNYEAQ. The CDR3 loop is CASSLARTSLDNEQFF. The CDR3 DNA reads TGTGCCAGCAGCTTAGCGAGGACTAGCTTGGACAATGAGCAGTTCTTC.

The chain employs TRBV30 and TRBJ2-3; TRBD2 aligns across 12 bases. This CDR3 contains 19 residues. Germline V lookup: CDR1 GTSNPN, CDR2 SVGIG (reference sequence). J gave up 5 bases and V 0 bases, and 15 bases lay outside the gene matches. The CDR3 coding sequence is TGTGCCTGGAGTGTAAAAGGGCGGTCTAGCGGGGGGGCTTTAGATACGCAGTATTTT. Translating it yields CAWSVKGRSSGGALDTQYF.

This clone was recorded once. The rearrangement joins TRBV11-2 to TRBJ2-2, with D uncertain. V lost 5 bases and J lost 3, with 13 bases in between. The CDR3 consists of 15 residues. The germline V gene has CDR1 SGHAT and CDR2 FQNNGV. The CDR3 coding sequence is TGTGCCAGCAGCCCTCAGTACATGGACACCGGGGAGCTGTTTTTT. The encoded protein is CASSPQYMDTGELFF.

The chain is built from TRBV11-2 and TRBJ2-5, with D possibly being TRBD1 or TRBD2 (5 bases each). Trimming cost V 5 bases and J 3 bases, with 10 bases left between them. CDR3 length: 13 residues. In germline, CDR1 is SGHAT, CDR2 FQNNGV. DNA of the CDR3: TGTGCCAGCAGCCTTGGGACGGAAGAGACCCAGTACTTC. Encoded protein: CASSLGTEETQYF.

This clone was counted a single time. This rearrangement joins TRBV6-1 to TRBJ2-5; 8 bases agree with TRBD1. Unmatched junction bases numbered 11, after V lost 7 bases and J lost 4 bases. In germline, CDR1 is MNHNS, CDR2 SASEGT. This CDR3 is 15 amino acids long. The CDR3 here is CASKRDRLGGETQYF. As DNA, the CDR3 is TGTGCCAGCAAGAGGGACAGGTTGGGAGGAGAGACCCAGTACTTC.

This chain connects TRBV9 to TRBJ2-7, with D perhaps assigned TRBD1 or TRBD2 (5 bases each). Germline CDR1 reads SGDLS; CDR2 reads YYNGEE. With 6 bases removed from V and 1 base from J, the gap between germline ends came to 11 bases. The CDR3 has 13 residues. Written as DNA, the CDR3 is TGTGCCAGCACCCCCGAGGGGTCCTACGAGCAGTACTTC. Translated, it gives CASTPEGSYEQYF. Full variable domain (remainder filled in from reference TRBV9 and TRBJ2-7): DSGVTQTPKHLITATGQRVTLRCSPRSGDLSVYWYQQSLDQGLQFLIQYYNGEERAKGNILERFSAQQFPDLHSELNLSSLELGDSALYFCASTPEGSYEQYFGPGTRLTVT.

V gene TRBV21-1 combines with J gene TRBJ1-2; the DNA was not used to check the table's D call, TRBD1. TRBV21-1 is given as a pseudogene. CDR3 length: 16 residues. As DNA, the CDR3 is TGTGCCAGCAGCCCCCCCGCGCAGGGCCATCGACGAGGCTACACCTTC. This sequence encodes CASSPPAQGHRRGYTF.

This clone was seen a single time. The chain recombines TRBV4-1 with TRBJ2-7, with 9 bases matching TRBD2. Losses at the gene ends were 3 bases for V and 5 bases for J; bases not matched to a gene: 2. CDR3 length: 13 residues. Germline V gene lookup returns CDR1 MGHRA and CDR2 YSYEKL. The CDR3 sequence is CASSHGLANEQYF. The DNA for the CDR3 is TGCGCCAGCAGCCACGGACTAGCGAACGAGCAGTACTTC.

The chain uses TRBV14 and TRBJ2-2; a weak D match, TRBD1 (5 bases). CDR3 size: 14 residues. CDR1 and CDR2 (germline): SGHDN, FVKESK. The germline V and J ends were trimmed by 4 bases and 5 bases, with 11 bases remaining between them. CDR3 DNA sequence: TGTGCCAGCAGCCCCCTATCAGGGACCGGGGAGCTGTTTTTT. It encodes CASSPLSGTGELFF. The full variable domain, completed using reference TRBV14 and TRBJ2-2, is EAGVTQFPSHSVIEKGQTVTLRCDPISGHDNLYWYRRVMGKEIKFLLHFVKESKQDESGMPNNRFLAERTGGTYSTLKVQPAELEDSGVYFCASSPLSGTGELFFGEGSRLTVL.

V gene TRBV7-9 combines with J gene TRBJ1-2, with D tentatively TRBD1 (5 bases). The germline V gene has CDR1 SEHNR and CDR2 FQNEAQ (reference sequence). The CDR3 sequence is 14 residues long. Trimming removed 2 bases from V and 1 base from J, with 8 bases in between. The CDR3, as DNA: TGTGCCAGCAGCTTAACAGGTCTTAACTATGGCTACACCTTC. Translated, it gives CASSLTGLNYGYTF.

This clone was seen more than once but under ten times. This chain connects TRBV13 to TRBJ1-1; no clear D. The CDR3 spans 14 residues. Trimming left V 3 bases short and J 4 bases short, with 12 bases between. The germline gives CDR1 PRHDT, CDR2 FYEKMQ (reference sequence). This chain's CDR3 is CASSFGPTGTEAFF. The CDR3 nucleotides read TGTGCCAGCAGCTTCGGGCCTACGGGCACTGAAGCTTTCTTT.

The chain has TRBV23-1 and TRBJ2-1; D is undetermined. TRBV23-1 is labeled an ORF, and its function is uncertain. The CDR3 runs 12 residues. Trimming took off 4 bases at V and 9 bases at J, with 10 bases between the two ends. In DNA form, the CDR3 reads TGCGCCAGCAGTCCCGTCGGGTGTGAGCAGTTCTTC. As protein: CASSPVGCEQFF.

The V gene is TRBV5-1, the J gene TRBJ2-1, with 9 bases matching TRBD1. From germline, CDR1 is SGHRS and CDR2 YFSETQ. V lost 4 bases to trimming and J lost 3 bases; unmatched junction nucleotides: 8. This CDR3 is built from 16 residues. CDR3 sequence reads: CASSPGTGNSYNEQFF. In nucleotides, the CDR3 is TGCGCCAGCAGCCCGGGGACAGGGAATAGCTACAATGAGCAGTTCTTC.

This rearrangement joins TRBV11-1 to TRBJ2-1; D remains unclear. Germline V gene data show CDR1 as SGHAT and CDR2 as FQDESV (reference sequence). V lost 7 bases and J 4 bases, leaving 11 bases between the germline ends. CDR3 length: 13 amino acids. CDR3 region: CASTESSYNEQFF. The CDR3 DNA follows: TGTGCCAGCACCGAATCTTCTTACAATGAGCAGTTCTTC.

This chain joins TRBV14 and TRBJ2-7, with D unclear. The CDR3 is 13 residues long. CDR1 and CDR2 from the germline V gene are SGHDN and FVKESK. Trimming left V 4 bases short and J 1 base short, with 8 bases between. The CDR3 sequence is CASSLTLSYEQYF. CDR3 nucleotides: TGTGCCAGCAGCCTAACCCTGTCCTACGAGCAGTACTTC.